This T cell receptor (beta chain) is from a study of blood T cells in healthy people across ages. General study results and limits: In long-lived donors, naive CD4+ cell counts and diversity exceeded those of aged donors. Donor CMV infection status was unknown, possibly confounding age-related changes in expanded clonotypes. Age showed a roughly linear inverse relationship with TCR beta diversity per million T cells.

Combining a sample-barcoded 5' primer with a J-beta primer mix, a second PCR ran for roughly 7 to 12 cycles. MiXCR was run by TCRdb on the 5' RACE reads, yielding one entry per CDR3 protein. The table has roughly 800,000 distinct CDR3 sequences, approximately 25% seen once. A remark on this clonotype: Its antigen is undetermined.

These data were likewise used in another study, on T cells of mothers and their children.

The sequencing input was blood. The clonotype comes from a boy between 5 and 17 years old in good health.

The chain's CDR3 is CASTPGTSNYGYTF. CDR3 sequence (DNA): TGCGCCAGCACTCCCGGGACATCTAACTATGGCTACACCTTC. The gene calls are TRBV5-1 and TRBJ1-2; D may be TRBD1 (6 bases). Germline-derived CDR1 and CDR2 are SGHRS and YFSETQ. This CDR3 is built from 14 residues. V gave up 6 bases and J gave up 0 bases, with 12 bases separating them.